The T cell receptor (beta chain) described here comes from a study of blood T cell repertoires in COVID-19. Study-wide background: The United States, Italy and Spain supplied acute and convalescent COVID-19 samples. T cells, B-cell-depleted T cells, or PBMCs provided the cDNA or gDNA that served as material.

The V gene end was trimmed by 2 bases and the J gene end by 6 bases; junction bases not matched to a gene: 11. CDR1 is SGHNT and CDR2 is YYREEE in the germline V gene (reference sequence). The CDR3 spans 17 residues. Authors' methods: Reference gene primer amplification yielded estimated nucleated cell counts. TCRdb keeps only in-frame clones here, not all; method: immunoSEQ multiplex PCR. The V and J calls and clone size are taken from that table; D and trimming were inferred from the DNA. Of 260,000 or so clones in the sample, around 83% were seen once. This clone was detected only once. This TCR was recovered from a man aged 80 or over with acute or convalescent COVID-19. This sequence joins TRBV5-4 and TRBJ2-1, with 10 bases matching TRBD2. Source material: peripheral blood. The chain's CDR3 is CASSFFVQAGGPNEQFF. The CDR3 nucleotides are TGTGCCAGCAGCTTTTTCGTACAAGCGGGAGGGCCCAATGAGCAGTTCTTC.